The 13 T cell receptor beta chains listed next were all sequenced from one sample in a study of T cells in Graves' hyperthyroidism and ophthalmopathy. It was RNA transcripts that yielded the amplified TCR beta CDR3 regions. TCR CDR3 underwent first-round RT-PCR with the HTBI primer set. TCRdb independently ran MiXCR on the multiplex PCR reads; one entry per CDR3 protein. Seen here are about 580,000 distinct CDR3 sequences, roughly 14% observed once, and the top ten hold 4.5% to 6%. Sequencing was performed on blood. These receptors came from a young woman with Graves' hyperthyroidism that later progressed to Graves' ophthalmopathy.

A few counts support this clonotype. CDR3 residues: CASSPRGGGTVPSGANVLTF. The CDR3 coding sequence is TGTGCCAGCTCACCGCGGGGGGGAGGAACAGTTCCCTCTGGGGCCAACGTCCTGACTTTC. V and J are TRBV18 and TRBJ2-6; the match to TRBD2 covers 9 bases. J gave up 0 bases and V 3 bases, and 12 bases lay outside the gene matches. This CDR3 contains 20 residues. Germline CDR1 and CDR2: KGHSH and LQKENI. Full variable domain (rest looked up from reference TRBV18 and TRBJ2-6): NAGVMQNPRHLVRRRGQEARLRCSPMKGHSHVYWYRQLPEEGLKFMVYLQKENIIDESGMPKERFSAEFPKEGPSILRIQQVVRGDSAAYFCASSPRGGGTVPSGANVLTFGAGSRLTVL.

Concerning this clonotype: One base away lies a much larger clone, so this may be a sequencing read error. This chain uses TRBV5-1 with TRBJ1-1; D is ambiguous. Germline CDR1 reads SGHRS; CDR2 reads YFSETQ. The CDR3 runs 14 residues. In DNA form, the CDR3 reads TGCGCCAGCAGCTTGGGGGAGCCGAACACTGAATCTTTCTTT. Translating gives CASSLGEPNTESFF.

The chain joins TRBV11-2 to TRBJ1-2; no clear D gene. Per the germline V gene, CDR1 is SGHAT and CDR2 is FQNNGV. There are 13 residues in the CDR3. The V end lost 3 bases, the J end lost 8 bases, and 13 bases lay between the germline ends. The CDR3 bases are TGTGCCAGCAGCTTGGTGGGGTTGGGCGGCTACACCTTC. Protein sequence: CASSLVGLGGYTF.

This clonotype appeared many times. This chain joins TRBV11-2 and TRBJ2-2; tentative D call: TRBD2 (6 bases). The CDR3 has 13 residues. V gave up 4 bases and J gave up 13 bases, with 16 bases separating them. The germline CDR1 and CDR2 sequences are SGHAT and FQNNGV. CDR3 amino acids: CASSYRPGDLLFF. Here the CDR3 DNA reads TGTGCCAGCAGCTACCGTCCGGGGGATTTGCTGTTTTTT. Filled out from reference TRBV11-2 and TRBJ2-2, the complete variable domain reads EAGVAQSPRYKIIEKRQSVAFWCNPISGHATLYWYQQILGQGPKLLIQFQNNGVVDDSQLPKDRFSAERLKGVDSTLKIQPAKLEDSAVYLCASSYRPGDLLFFGEGSRLTVL.

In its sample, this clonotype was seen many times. The CDR3 sequence is CAISISGPGSQDEQYF. The DNA of the CDR3 is TGTGCCATCAGTATATCCGGGCCTGGATCACAGGACGAGCAGTACTTC. The V and J genes are TRBV10-3 and TRBJ2-7; possibly TRBD1 for D (5 bases). The ends were cut back, 5 bases at V and 5 bases at J, with 22 bases in the middle. The CDR3 sequence is 16 residues long. From germline, CDR1 is ENHRY and CDR2 SYGVKD.

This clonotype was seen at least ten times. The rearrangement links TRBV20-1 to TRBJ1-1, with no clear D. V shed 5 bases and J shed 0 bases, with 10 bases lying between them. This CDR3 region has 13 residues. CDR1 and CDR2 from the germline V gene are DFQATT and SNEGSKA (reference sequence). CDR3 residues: CSALAGLNTEAFF. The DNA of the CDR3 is TGCAGTGCTCTGGCGGGTCTGAACACTGAAGCTTTCTTT.

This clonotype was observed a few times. The CDR3 here is CASSQGGDRTEAFF. CDR3 DNA: TGCGCCAGCAGCCAAGGGGGGGACAGAACTGAAGCTTTCTTT. V and J are TRBV4-1 and TRBJ1-1; TRBD1 matches at 7 bases. This CDR3 has 14 amino acids. Germline CDR1 is MGHRA and CDR2 is YSYEKL. V lost 1 base, J lost 5 bases, and 4 bases stayed unmatched.

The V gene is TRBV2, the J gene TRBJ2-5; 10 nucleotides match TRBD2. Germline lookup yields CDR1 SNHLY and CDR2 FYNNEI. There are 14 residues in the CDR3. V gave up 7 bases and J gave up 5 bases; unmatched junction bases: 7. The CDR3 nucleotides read TGTGCCAGCACGACTAGCGGGCCGCAGGAGACCCAGTACTTC. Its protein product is CASTTSGPQETQYF.

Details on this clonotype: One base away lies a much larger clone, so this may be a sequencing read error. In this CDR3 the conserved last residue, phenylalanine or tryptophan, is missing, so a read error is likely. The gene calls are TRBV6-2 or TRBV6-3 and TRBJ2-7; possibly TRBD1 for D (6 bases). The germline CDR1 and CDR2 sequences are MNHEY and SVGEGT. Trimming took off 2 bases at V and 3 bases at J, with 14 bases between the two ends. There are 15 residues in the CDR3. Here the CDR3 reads CASSYVGTTLYEQYL. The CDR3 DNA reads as TGTGCCAGCAGTTACGTCGGGACAACCCTCTACGAGCAGTACCTC.

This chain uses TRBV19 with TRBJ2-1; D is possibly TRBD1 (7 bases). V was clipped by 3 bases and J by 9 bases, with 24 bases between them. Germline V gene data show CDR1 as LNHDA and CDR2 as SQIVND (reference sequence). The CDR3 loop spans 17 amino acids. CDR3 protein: CASSMWAVAGGGVEQFF. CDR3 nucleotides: TGTGCCAGTAGTATGTGGGCGGTGGCAGGGGGAGGAGTTGAGCAGTTCTTC.

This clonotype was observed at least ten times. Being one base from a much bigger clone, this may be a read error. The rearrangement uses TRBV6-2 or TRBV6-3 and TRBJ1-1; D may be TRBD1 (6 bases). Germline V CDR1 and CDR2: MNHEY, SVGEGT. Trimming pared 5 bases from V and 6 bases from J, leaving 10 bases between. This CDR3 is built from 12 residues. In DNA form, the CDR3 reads TGTGCCAGCAGTCATACAGGGTCTGAAGCTTTCTTT. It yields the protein CASSHTGSEAFF.

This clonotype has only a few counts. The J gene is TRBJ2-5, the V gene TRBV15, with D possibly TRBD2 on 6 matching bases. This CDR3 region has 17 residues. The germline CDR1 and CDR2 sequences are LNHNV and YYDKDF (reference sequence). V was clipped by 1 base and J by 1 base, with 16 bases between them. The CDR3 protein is CATSRGAASDIQETQYF. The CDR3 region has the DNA TGTGCCACCAGCAGAGGGGCGGCTAGCGACATCCAAGAGACCCAGTACTTC.

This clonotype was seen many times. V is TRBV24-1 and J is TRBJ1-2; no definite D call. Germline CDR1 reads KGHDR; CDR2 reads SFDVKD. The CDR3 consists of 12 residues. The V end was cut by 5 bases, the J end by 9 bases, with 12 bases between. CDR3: CATSASPDSYTF. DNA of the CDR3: TGTGCCACCAGTGCCTCACCGGATAGCTACACCTTC.